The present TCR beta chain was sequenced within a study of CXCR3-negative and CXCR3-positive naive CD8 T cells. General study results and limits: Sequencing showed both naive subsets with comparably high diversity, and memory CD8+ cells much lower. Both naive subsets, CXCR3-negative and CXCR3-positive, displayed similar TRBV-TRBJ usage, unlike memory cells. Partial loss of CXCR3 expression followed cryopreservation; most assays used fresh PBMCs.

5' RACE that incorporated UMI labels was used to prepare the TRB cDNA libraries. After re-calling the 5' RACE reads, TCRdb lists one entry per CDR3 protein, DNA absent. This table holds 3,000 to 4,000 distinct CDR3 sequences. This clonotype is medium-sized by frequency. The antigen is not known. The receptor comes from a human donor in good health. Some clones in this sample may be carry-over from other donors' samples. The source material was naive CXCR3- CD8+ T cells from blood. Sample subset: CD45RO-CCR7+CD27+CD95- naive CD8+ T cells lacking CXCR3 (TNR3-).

Here the CDR3 reads CSGLGVGGELFF. The V gene is TRBV29-1, the J gene TRBJ2-2; TCRdb selects TRBD2, and the lack of DNA leaves this call unchecked. The CDR3 is made up of 12 amino acids. CDR1 and CDR2 from the germline V gene are SQVTM and ANQGSEA.